These 9 T cell receptor beta chains were all obtained from the same sample, sequenced in a study of CD8+CD57+ T cells in acquired aplastic anemia. Genomic DNA served as template for TCR beta VDJ and CDR3 profiling. TCRdb reprocessed the reads with MiXCR, giving one entry per CDR3 protein. Of around 200,000 distinct CDR3 sequences listed, 60% to 65% are singletons. The sample consisted of sorted CD4+, CD8+, or CD8+CD57+ T cells (not recorded which) from PBMCs. The receptors shown here come from a human donor in good health.

V gene TRBV19 combines with J gene TRBJ1-1, with D perhaps TRBD1 (5 bases). Trimming left V 5 bases short and J 5 bases short, with 18 bases between. CDR1 is LNHDA, CDR2 SQIVND, per germline (reference sequence). This CDR3 comprises 15 residues. The CDR3 sequence: CASSGGWASQTEAFF. CDR3 coding DNA: TGTGCCAGTAGTGGGGGTTGGGCTTCTCAGACTGAAGCTTTCTTT.

This chain uses TRBV7-3 with TRBJ2-2; D is undetermined. CDR1 and CDR2 from the germline V gene are SGHTA and FQGTGA. The CDR3 has 16 amino acids. Between the trimmed V and J ends, which lost 3 bases and 6 bases, there was a span of 17 bases. Here the CDR3 DNA reads TGTGCCAGCAGCTTGACGATGGGCCACGTTCCCGGGGAGCTGTTTTTT. Translation gives CASSLTMGHVPGELFF. The entire variable domain, with the rest obtained from reference TRBV7-3 and TRBJ2-2, is as follows: GAGVSQTPSNKVTEKGKYVELRCDPISGHTALYWYRQSLGQGPEFLIYFQGTGAADDSGLPNDRFFAVRPEGSVSTLKIQRTERGDSAVYLCASSLTMGHVPGELFFGEGSRLTVL.

V gene TRBV2 combines with J gene TRBJ2-2; no firm D call. The CDR3 sequence is 13 residues long. CDR1 and CDR2 from the germline V gene are SNHLY and FYNNEI. V dropped 8 bases and J dropped 5 bases, with 12 bases sitting between them. The CDR3 coding sequence is TGTGCCAGCGCTCGAGAAGAGACCGGGGAGCTGTTTTTT. It encodes CASAREETGELFF. The full variable domain, with the rest looked up from reference TRBV2 and TRBJ2-2, is EPEVTQTPSHQVTQMGQEVILRCVPISNHLYFYWYRQILGQKVEFLVSFYNNEISEKSEIFDDQFSVERPDGSNFTLKIRSTKLEDSAMYFCASAREETGELFFGEGSRLTVL.

On this clonotype: This is likely a read error, given that the CDR3 carries no conserved phenylalanine or tryptophan at its end. The DNA is left out, because the CDR3 cannot be placed on it with certainty; the CDR3 is given as TCRdb lists it. This chain connects TRBV20-1 to TRBJ2-3; the table's D call TRBD2 went unverified against the DNA. Counting both end residues, the CDR3 totals 9 amino acids. Per germline, CDR1 DFQATT and CDR2 SNEGSKA (reference sequence). CDR3 loop: CSAEPGLAG.

The rearrangement joins TRBV20-1 to TRBJ2-5; D call uncertain. Trimming removed 1 base from V and 6 bases from J, with 9 bases in between. The V gene's germline CDR1 is DFQATT and CDR2 SNEGSKA (reference sequence). There are 12 residues in the CDR3. The CDR3 DNA reads TGCAGTGCTAGAGTCCAGGTCCAGACCCAGTACTTC. Translation: CSARVQVQTQYF.

The chain couples TRBV9 to TRBJ2-5; 8 bases are a match to TRBD2. Germline values: CDR1 SGDLS, CDR2 YYNGEE. The V gene end was trimmed by 4 bases and the J gene end by 4 bases; junction bases not matched to a gene: 9. CDR3 length: 15 residues. The CDR3 bases are TGTGCCAGCAGCCAGGGACTAGGGGAAGCAGAGACCCAGTACTTC. It yields the protein CASSQGLGEAETQYF.

Worth noting for this clonotype: This clone may be a read error of a much larger clone one base away. The J gene is TRBJ2-4, the V gene TRBV7-3; a possible D gene is TRBD2 (5 bases). Looked up from germline, CDR1 is SGHTA and CDR2 is FQGTGA. Deletions cut 2 bases from V and 0 bases from J, with 14 bases between. The CDR3 length is 17 residues. Written as DNA, the CDR3 is TGTGCCAGCAGCTTAGAATCGGGGAATCTAGCCAAAAACATTCAGTACTTC. It is translated as CASSLESGNLAKNIQYF.

This clonotype has just a few counts. The chain employs TRBV2 and TRBJ1-6; D call uncertain. The V gene lost 9 bases and the J gene lost 10 bases, with 10 bases spanning the gap. The CDR3 contains 11 residues. Germline CDR1 and CDR2: SNHLY and FYNNEI. The chain's CDR3 is CASGEESPLHF. The CDR3 DNA reads as TGTGCCAGTGGGGAGGAATCACCCCTCCACTTT.

V and J are TRBV19 and TRBJ2-7; 7 positions match TRBD2. V was clipped by 9 bases and J by 2 bases; unmatched bases: 10. Germline values: CDR1 LNHDA, CDR2 SQIVND (reference sequence). The CDR3 loop spans 14 amino acids. CDR3 in DNA: TGTGCCAGCTCCCGAGCGGGGAGACCCTACGAGCAGTACTTC. This gives the protein CASSRAGRPYEQYF.